This T cell receptor (beta chain) was identified during a study of shared clonotypes between healthy human individuals. Study overall: The donors, two women and a few men, were aged 18 to 49.

TCRdb's copy holds only in-frame clones and misses some; the assay was immunoSEQ multiplex PCR. The table has about 600,000 clones, about 97% seen once. Germline V CDR1 and CDR2: SGHDT, YYEEEE. Deletions cut 3 bases from V and 2 bases from J, with 20 bases between. The CDR3 length is 17 residues. The chain combines TRBV5-6 with TRBJ1-2; TRBD1 might be the D (6 bases). Sequencing was performed on naive CD4+ T cells sorted from blood. Documented subset: CD45RA+ positively selected. The TCR comes from a woman aged 25-40 years in good health. The DNA of the CDR3 is TGTGCCAGCAGCTCCGTGCGGGGGGCGAAAGGGAACTATGGCTACACCTTC. This translates into CASSSVRGAKGNYGYTF.